Presented here are 21 T cell receptor beta chains from one specimen sequenced in a study of beta chain features in type 1 diabetes (dated 2018 in TCRdb). The protocol used for the library was the immunoSEQ multiplex PCR assay. All of the isolated RNA was reverse transcribed with the High Capacity cDNA Reverse Transcription Kit, so expressed TCRB transcripts were sequenced. Drawn from immuneACCESS, this table holds only the in-frame rearrangements with V and J called that TCRdb kept. Clones are partly lost; checked studies trace under half to an unresolved V gene and leave the rest unexplained. The sample profile shows 680,000 or so clones; about 14% of them were found once. The top ten clonotypes cover 0.09% to 0.095% of the sample. Material for sequencing was naive CD4+ T cells from blood. The intended sense of this specimen's cell subset or site label: true naive CD4+ T cells. These receptors were taken from a man aged 18 to 35 in good health.

About this clone itself: The sample has other DNA sequences that encode this CDR3 too. The chain joins TRBV28 to TRBJ1-1; D gene unclear. Germline-derived CDR1 and CDR2 are MDHEN and SYDVKM. The CDR3 sequence is 11 residues long. The V and J ends lost 6 bases and 0 bases respectively, with 2 bases between them. The CDR3 DNA sequence: TGTGCCAGCAGGTTGAACACTGAAGCTTTCTTT. This sequence encodes CASRLNTEAFF.

V and J are TRBV6-5 and TRBJ1-5, with D perhaps TRBD1 (5 bases). From germline, CDR1 is MNHEY and CDR2 SVGAGI. The CDR3 spans 13 residues. CDR3 DNA sequence: TGTGCGACAGCTGTCTTCTACGATCAGCCCCAGCATTTT. Amino acids: CATAVFYDQPQHF.

This clone was seen a few times. The chain employs TRBV7-8 and TRBJ2-5; D perhaps matches TRBD1 (5 bases). Germline CDR1 SGHVS, CDR2 FQNEAQ. With 5 bases removed from V and 2 bases from J, the gap between germline ends came to 15 bases. CDR3 size: 15 residues. CDR3 in DNA: TGTGCCAGCAGCACCCGACAGAGGATGCAAGAGACCCAGTACTTC. Its translation is CASSTRQRMQETQYF.

The chain has TRBV27 and TRBJ2-7; 7 bases are shared with TRBD1. The trim removed 5 bases at V and 4 bases at J, leaving 2 bases unmatched. The CDR3 runs 12 residues. Germline CDR1 MNHEY, CDR2 SMNVEV (reference sequence). The CDR3: CASSKDRYEQYF. CDR3 nucleotide sequence: TGTGCCAGCAGTAAGGACAGGTACGAGCAGTACTTC.

This clone turned up a few times. At one end the junction does not follow the germline gene, possibly because of a read error. The rearrangement uses TRBV4-3 and TRBJ1-1; 8 positions agree with TRBD1. There are 14 residues in the CDR3. Germline CDR1 LGHNA, CDR2 YSLEER. The CDR3 sequence is CASSLPSRDRSLVF. In nucleotides, the CDR3 is TGCGCCAGCAGCCTACCATCCCGGGACAGGTCGCTTGTTTTT.

There are a few counts of this clone. The chain is built from TRBV19 and TRBJ2-3, with D perhaps TRBD1 (6 bases). CDR1 LNHDA and CDR2 SQIVND come from the germline V gene (reference sequence). V lost 6 bases to trimming and J lost 1 base, with 8 bases between them. The length of the CDR3 is 13 residues. The CDR3 sequence is CASRNRGTDTQYF. Written as DNA, the CDR3 is TGTGCCAGTAGAAACAGGGGCACAGATACGCAGTATTTT.

V and J are TRBV28 and TRBJ2-2; maybe TRBD1 (6 bases). The germline V and J ends were trimmed by 6 bases and 5 bases, with 13 bases remaining between them. CDR3 length: 14 residues. Germline assignment: CDR1 MDHEN and CDR2 SYDVKM. The CDR3 coding sequence is TGTGCCAGCAGATGGGACACCCGAACCGGGGAGCTGTTTTTT. Translation gives CASRWDTRTGELFF.

This clone turned up a few times. J is TRBJ1-1 and V is TRBV29-1; no clear D gene. The length of the CDR3 is 12 residues. The germline gives CDR1 SQVTM, CDR2 ANQGSEA. Trimming pared 3 bases from V and 2 bases from J, leaving 7 bases between. As DNA, the CDR3 is TGCAGCGTTGATAAGGGCAACACTGAAGCTTTCTTT. It translates to CSVDKGNTEAFF. Full variable domain (outside the CDR3, taken from reference TRBV29-1 and TRBJ1-1): SAVISQKPSRDICQRGTSLTIQCQVDSQVTMMFWYRQQPGQSLTLIATANQGSEATYESGFVIDKFPISRPNLTFSTLTVSNMSPEDSSIYLCSVDKGNTEAFFGQGTRLTVV.

This clone was counted only a few times. The CDR3 loop is CSAREGTEAFF. The CDR3 DNA reads TGCAGTGCTAGAGAGGGCACTGAAGCTTTCTTT. The V call is TRBV20-1, the J call TRBJ1-1; D unresolved. CDR3 size: 11 residues. Trimming stripped 0 bases from V and 4 bases from J, with 3 bases between. The V gene's germline CDR1 is DFQATT and CDR2 SNEGSKA (reference sequence).

J is TRBJ2-5 and V is TRBV5-1; 7 bases match TRBD1. Unmatched junction bases numbered 6, after V lost 1 base and J lost 3 bases. The length of the CDR3 is 15 residues. Germline V lookup: CDR1 SGHRS, CDR2 YFSETQ. The CDR3 coding sequence is TGCGCCAGCAGCTTGCTCGGACAGGCAGAAGAGACCCAGTACTTC. Its protein is CASSLLGQAEETQYF.

This clone appeared a few times. The V call is TRBV29-1, the J call TRBJ2-7, with 9 bases that match TRBD1. CDR1 and CDR2 (germline): SQVTM, ANQGSEA. V dropped 4 bases and J dropped 6; count of bases not matched to a gene: 16. The CDR3 has 16 amino acids. The CDR3 loop reads CSVVRGPGQGRGEQYF. As DNA, the CDR3 is TGCAGCGTTGTAAGGGGGCCGGGACAGGGTCGAGGCGAGCAGTACTTC.

This clone was recorded a few times. The DNA for the CDR3 is TGTGCCAGCAGCCAGTCGACAGGGGGCAATCTCATTAATGAAAAACTGTTTTTT. Its protein is CASSQSTGGNLINEKLFF. The rearrangement links TRBV5-6 to TRBJ1-4; 10 positions match TRBD1. The CDR3 has 18 residues. Germline loops: CDR1 SGHDT, CDR2 YYEEEE. Losses at the gene ends were 4 bases for V and 4 bases for J; bases not matched to a gene: 13.

The chain has TRBV19 and TRBJ1-5; D gene uncertain. CDR3 length equals 12 residues. Germline values: CDR1 LNHDA, CDR2 SQIVND (reference sequence). Trimming pared 5 bases from V and 4 bases from J, leaving 6 bases between. Here the CDR3 DNA reads TGTGCCAGTAGTCCCCCTAATCAGCCCCAGCATTTT. It codes for CASSPPNQPQHF.

The table lists this clone with a few counts. The J gene is TRBJ2-7, the V gene TRBV2; 12 bases are shared with TRBD2. CDR1 is SNHLY, CDR2 FYNNEI, per germline. This CDR3 spans 15 amino acids. With 5 bases clipped from V and 6 bases from J, the junction kept 8 bases outside the gene matches. This chain's CDR3 is CASSPTTSGGSEQYF. The CDR3 bases are TGTGCCAGCAGTCCGACGACTAGCGGGGGAAGCGAGCAGTACTTC.

This chain links TRBV7-9 with TRBJ2-6; D is perhaps TRBD1 (5 bases). The V gene lost 5 bases and the J gene lost 0 bases, with 8 bases spanning the gap. Germline CDR1 and CDR2: SEHNR and FQNEAQ (reference sequence). CDR3 length: 15 residues. CDR3 residues: CASSQDSSGANVLTF. For the CDR3, the DNA is TGTGCCAGCAGCCAAGACAGCTCTGGGGCCAACGTCCTGACTTTC.

This rearrangement joins TRBV18 to TRBJ2-3; no reliable D call. The germline gives CDR1 KGHSH, CDR2 LQKENI. V was pared by 3 bases and J by 4 bases, with 11 bases between. CDR3 length equals 14 residues. CDR3 sequence: CASSPLDVPDTQYF. The CDR3 bases are TGTGCCAGCTCACCTTTGGACGTGCCAGATACGCAGTATTTT.

This clone was counted between two and nine times. The V call is TRBV9, the J call TRBJ2-5, with 10 bases lining up with TRBD2. In germline, CDR1 is SGDLS, CDR2 YYNGEE. The length of the CDR3 is 16 residues. Losses at the gene ends were 1 base for V and 5 bases for J; bases not matched to a gene: 8. Here the CDR3 reads CASSVSGGGSLETQYF. CDR3 nucleotide sequence: TGTGCCAGCAGCGTAAGCGGGGGGGGCTCACTTGAGACCCAGTACTTC.

This clone was recorded a few times. This sequence joins TRBV19 and TRBJ2-2, with D unresolved. V shed 1 base and J shed 4 bases, with 13 bases lying between them. Germline V gene sequence: CDR1 LNHDA, CDR2 SQIVND (reference sequence). CDR3 size: 16 residues. DNA of the CDR3: TGTGCCAGTAGTATAGTGGCTGGGCTCTCCACCGGGGAGCTGTTTTTT. Translating it yields CASSIVAGLSTGELFF. Full variable domain (remainder filled in from reference TRBV19 and TRBJ2-2): DGGITQSPKYLFRKEGQNVTLSCEQNLNHDAMYWYRQDPGQGLRLIYYSQIVNDFQKGDIAEGYSVSREKKESFPLTVTSAQKNPTAFYLCASSIVAGLSTGELFFGEGSRLTVL.

J is TRBJ2-5 and V is TRBV7-9, with 8 bases identical to TRBD2. Germline V CDR1 and CDR2: SEHNR, FQNEAQ (reference sequence). This CDR3 has 14 amino acids. The junction had 3 bases not matched to a gene; V was cut back by 4 bases and J by 2 bases. Here the CDR3 DNA reads TGTGCCAGCAGCTACCGGGGGGGTCAAGAGACCCAGTACTTC. Its protein is CASSYRGGQETQYF.

V usage is TRBV2 and J usage is TRBJ2-5; no reliable D call. Germline CDR1 is SNHLY and CDR2 is FYNNEI. Trimming pared 5 bases from V and 5 bases from J, leaving 15 bases between. The CDR3 runs 14 residues. CDR3 amino acids: CASSRNSRSETQYF. CDR3 nucleotides: TGTGCCAGCAGTCGGAACAGTCGGTCGGAGACCCAGTACTTC.

The sample holds a few counts of this clone. This chain joins TRBV5-6 and TRBJ1-1; D gene unclear. The CDR3 is made up of 13 amino acids. CDR1 and CDR2 from the germline V gene are SGHDT and YYEEEE. The V and J ends lost 2 bases and 0 bases respectively, with 5 bases between them. DNA for the CDR3: TGTGCCAGCAGCTTCTTGGTGAACACTGAAGCTTTCTTT. Its translation: CASSFLVNTEAFF. Drawing the rest from reference TRBV5-6 and TRBJ1-1, the complete variable domain is DAGVTQSPTHLIKTRGQQVTLRCSPKSGHDTVSWYQQALGQGPQFIFQYYEEEERQRGNFPDRFSGHQFPNYSSELNVNALLLGDSALYLCASSFLVNTEAFFGQGTRLTVV.